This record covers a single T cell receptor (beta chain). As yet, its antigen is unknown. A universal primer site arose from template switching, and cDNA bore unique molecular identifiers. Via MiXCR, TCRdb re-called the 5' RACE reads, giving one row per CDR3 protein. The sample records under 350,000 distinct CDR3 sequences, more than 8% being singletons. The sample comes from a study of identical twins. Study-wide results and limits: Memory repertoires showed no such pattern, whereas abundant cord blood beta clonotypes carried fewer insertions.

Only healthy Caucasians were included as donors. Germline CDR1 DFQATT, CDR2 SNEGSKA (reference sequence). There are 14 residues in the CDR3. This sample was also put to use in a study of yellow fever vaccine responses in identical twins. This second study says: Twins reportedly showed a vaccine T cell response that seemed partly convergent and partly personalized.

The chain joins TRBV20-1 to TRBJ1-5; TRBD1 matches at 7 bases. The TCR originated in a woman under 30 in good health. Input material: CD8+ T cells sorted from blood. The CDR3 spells CSRQGTERGQPQHF. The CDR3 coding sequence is TGCAGCCGCCAAGGGACAGAGAGAGGTCAGCCCCAGCATTTT.